The following is a TCR beta chain sequence with its context. Antigen: not known. Germline assignment: CDR1 KGHSH and CDR2 LQKENI. The V and J ends lost 6 bases and 0 bases respectively, with 21 bases between them. The CDR3 extends over 18 amino acids. Libraries were prepared by immunoSEQ multiplex PCR; TCRdb keeps only in-frame clonotypes and omits some of them. The data contain about 50,000 clones, approximately 50% of them seen just once; the ten biggest clones take up 32%. The entry originates in a study of cytotoxic CD8 clonotypes in ibrutinib-treated CLL. Broader study findings: Baseline-level clonality went beyond age-matched healthy donors and moved in step with circulating CD8+ T-cell counts.

The chain recombines TRBV18 with TRBJ2-1; D possibly matches TRBD1 or TRBD2 (5 bases each). This material consisted of PBMCs, taken after 12 months of ibrutinib treatment. The clonotype originates from a human donor with chronic lymphocytic leukemia. For the CDR3, the DNA is TGTGCCAGCTCCATCATGACGATCCGGGACGGCTCCTACAATGAGCAGTTCTTC. Its protein product is CASSIMTIRDGSYNEQFF.